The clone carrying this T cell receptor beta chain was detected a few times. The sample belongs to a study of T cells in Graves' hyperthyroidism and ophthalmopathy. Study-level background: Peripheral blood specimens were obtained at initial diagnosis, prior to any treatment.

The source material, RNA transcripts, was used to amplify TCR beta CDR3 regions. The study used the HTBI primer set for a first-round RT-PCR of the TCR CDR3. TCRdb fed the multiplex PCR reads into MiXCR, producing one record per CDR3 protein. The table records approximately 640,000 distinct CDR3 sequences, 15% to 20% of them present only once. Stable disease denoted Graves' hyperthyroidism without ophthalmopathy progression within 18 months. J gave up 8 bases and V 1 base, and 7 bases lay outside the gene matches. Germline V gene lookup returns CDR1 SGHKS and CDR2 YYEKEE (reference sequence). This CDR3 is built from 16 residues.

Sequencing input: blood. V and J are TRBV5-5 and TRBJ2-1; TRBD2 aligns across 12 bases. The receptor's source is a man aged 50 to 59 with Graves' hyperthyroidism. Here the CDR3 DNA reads TGTGCCAGCAGCTTGTTTGGACTAGCGGGAACAGATGAGCAGTTCTTC. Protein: CASSLFGLAGTDEQFF.